This TCR beta chain was profiled in a study of OX40 agonist ivuxolimab in advanced cancers. As for the study in general: Three patients, one with hepatocellular carcinoma and two with cutaneous melanoma, achieved partial responses.

The germline V gene encodes CDR1 SNHLY and CDR2 FYNNEI. The CDR3 runs 10 residues. Trimming stripped 6 bases from V and 7 bases from J, with 3 bases between. The repertoire was sequenced with immunoSEQ multiplex PCR; TCRdb's copy has only in-frame clones and lacks some. The table has several thousand clones, more than 70% seen once. This sample comprised CD4+ or CD8+ T cells sorted from blood, obtained in a trial of the OX40 agonist ivuxolimab. This sequence was found in an adult with an advanced solid tumor such as melanoma, head and neck, liver or kidney cancer. This chain joins TRBV2 and TRBJ2-2; D is undetermined. Here the CDR3 DNA reads TGTGCCAGCAGGAACGGGGAGCTGTTTTTT. Its translation: CASRNGELFF.